Below are 27 T cell receptor beta chains sequenced from a single sample in a study of T cells in Graves' hyperthyroidism and ophthalmopathy. Authors of the study amplified TCR beta CDR3 regions from RNA transcripts. TCR CDR3 underwent first-round RT-PCR with the HTBI primer set. Using its own MiXCR run on the multiplex PCR reads, TCRdb lists one record per CDR3 protein. The profile covers hundreds of thousands of distinct CDR3 sequences, with around 13% appearing a single time and 10% to 13% taken by the ten largest. What was sequenced was blood. The receptors shown here come from a woman under 30 with Graves' hyperthyroidism.

The chain carries TRBV11-2 and TRBJ2-7, with TRBD1 matching 7 bases. This CDR3 contains 13 residues. Germline V CDR1 and CDR2: SGHAT, FQNNGV. J was trimmed by 6 bases and V by 9 bases; bases with no gene match: 11. The CDR3 region is CASSTRQGSEQYF. As DNA, the CDR3 is TGTGCCAGTAGTACCCGACAGGGTTCCGAGCAGTACTTC.

As for this clonotype: No conserved phenylalanine or tryptophan is present at the end of the CDR3, so a read error is the likely explanation. J is TRBJ1-5 and V is TRBV2, with TRBD1 matching 7 bases. Germline V gene data show CDR1 as SNHLY and CDR2 as FYNNEI. The CDR3 consists of 15 residues. V was pared by 8 bases and J by 3 bases, with 10 bases of the junction left unmatched. The CDR3 spells CASRSTTGNNQPQHL. CDR3 sequence (DNA): TGTGCCAGCCGATCCACGACAGGGAACAATCAGCCCCAGCATCTT.

The chain joins TRBV6-1 to TRBJ1-2; D call uncertain. Per germline, CDR1 MNHNS and CDR2 SASEGT. The CDR3 is made up of 11 amino acids. V lost 7 bases and J lost 9, with 12 bases in between. Written as DNA, the CDR3 is TGTGCCAGCACCGCCCCCGAAAGCTACACCTTC. Its translation: CASTAPESYTF.

In this sample, this clonotype turned up many times. The CDR3 loop is CASSSGRAPYEQYF. CDR3 DNA: TGTGCCAGCAGCTCTGGAAGGGCCCCCTACGAGCAGTACTTC. The chain recombines TRBV7-2 with TRBJ2-7; D is uncertain. V lost 4 bases and J 2 bases, leaving 12 bases between the germline ends. This CDR3 has 14 residues. The V gene's germline CDR1 is SGHTA and CDR2 FQGNSA.

As for this clonotype: No conserved phenylalanine or tryptophan ends this CDR3, so it is likely a read error. V and J are TRBV18 and TRBJ2-2, with D uncertain. CDR1 and CDR2 (germline): KGHSH, LQKENI. There are 12 residues in the CDR3. The V and J ends lost 6 bases and 4 bases respectively, with 6 bases between them. For the CDR3, the DNA is TGTGCCAGCTCCCCTGTCACCGGGGAGCTGTTTCTT. Its translation is CASSPVTGELFL.

This chain connects TRBV6-9 to TRBJ2-3; D is unresolved. Between the trimmed V and J ends, which lost 4 bases and 7 bases, there was a span of 9 bases. Germline CDR1 is MNHGY and CDR2 is SVAAGI. The CDR3 sequence is 12 residues long. Here the CDR3 reads CASSWGMNTQYF. The DNA of the CDR3 is TGTGCCAGCAGTTGGGGAATGAATACGCAGTATTTT.

In its sample, this clonotype was seen a few times. CDR3 sequence: CASSDARQAPGTEAFF. The CDR3 region has the DNA TGTGCCAGCAGTGATGCCCGACAGGCCCCTGGCACTGAAGCTTTCTTT. The V and J genes are TRBV25-1 and TRBJ1-1; possible D gene TRBD1, 6 bases. The CDR3 extends over 16 amino acids. Germline V gene data show CDR1 as MGHDK and CDR2 as SYGVNS. V was trimmed by 3 bases and J by 4 bases, leaving 18 bases between them.

This clonotype was counted many times. V usage is TRBV7-8 and J usage is TRBJ2-7; the D gene is possibly TRBD1 (5 bases). Germline CDR1 and CDR2: SGHVS and FQNEAQ. Trimming removed 3 bases at V and 5 bases at J, with 8 bases between. The CDR3 loop spans 12 amino acids. CDR3 sequence reads: CASSFRVHEQYF. The CDR3 nucleotides read TGTGCCAGCAGCTTCAGGGTCCACGAGCAGTACTTC.

The chain has TRBV6-1 and TRBJ1-2, with 9 nucleotides matching TRBD1. The germline V gene encodes CDR1 MNHNS and CDR2 SASEGT. There are 13 residues in the CDR3. Trimming took 5 bases from V and 4 from J; bases not matched to a gene: 2. The CDR3 sequence: CASSRDRAYGYTF. The CDR3 region has the DNA TGTGCCAGCAGTCGGGACAGGGCCTATGGCTACACCTTC.

The gene calls are TRBV6-2 or TRBV6-3 and TRBJ2-4, with 12 bases lining up with TRBD1. The germline gives CDR1 MNHEY, CDR2 SVGEGT. This CDR3 region has 17 residues. The V segment lost 6 bases and the J segment 10 bases; nucleotides outside the gene matches: 16. The CDR3 sequence: CASSSGTGGSRRRIQYF. In DNA form, the CDR3 reads TGTGCCAGCAGCTCCGGGACAGGGGGCTCAAGGAGAAGGATTCAGTACTTC.

This clonotype came up many times. The V call is TRBV3-1, the J call TRBJ1-1; D gene ambiguous. The V end lost 4 bases, the J end lost 1 base, and 13 bases lay between the germline ends. The CDR3 is made up of 15 amino acids. Germline V gene data show CDR1 as LGHDT and CDR2 as YNNKEL (reference sequence). The chain's CDR3 is CASSLRSGENTEAFF. The DNA for the CDR3 is TGTGCCAGCAGCCTACGAAGTGGGGAGAACACTGAAGCTTTCTTT.

V is TRBV10-3 and J is TRBJ2-7; 8 bases are shared with TRBD1. Germline V gene data show CDR1 as ENHRY and CDR2 as SYGVKD. This CDR3 spans 20 amino acids. Trimming at V came to 4 bases and at J to 2 bases, leaving 22 bases not matched to a gene. The CDR3 reads CAISVPPSPTPGQGAYEQYF. CDR3 nucleotides: TGTGCCATCAGTGTTCCCCCTTCTCCTACCCCTGGACAGGGAGCCTACGAGCAGTACTTC.

The chain is built from TRBV4-1 and TRBJ2-1, with TRBD2 matching over 13 bases. Germline trimming cut 4 bases from V and 6 bases from J; bases unmatched to any gene: 6. The CDR3 length is 16 residues. Germline V gene lookup returns CDR1 MGHRA and CDR2 YSYEKL. The CDR3 reads CASSPPRLAGGNEQFF. The CDR3 region has the DNA TGCGCCAGCAGCCCTCCAAGACTAGCGGGAGGCAATGAGCAGTTCTTC.

Worth noting for this clonotype: A much larger clone is a single base away; this may be a read error. The rearrangement uses TRBV20-1 and TRBJ2-7, with D perhaps given as TRBD1 or TRBD2 (5 bases each). Germline loops: CDR1 DFQATT, CDR2 SNEGSKA (reference sequence). The CDR3 spans 13 residues. Trimming removed 5 bases from V and 5 bases from J, with 16 bases in between. The CDR3 reads CSAGWASGHEQYF. The CDR3 DNA reads as TGCAGTGCTGGATGGGCCTCGGGGCACGAGCAGTACTTC.

In regard to this clonotype: Given a much more abundant clone one base away, this may be a read error. The V and J genes are TRBV3-1 and TRBJ1-4; 8 nucleotides line up with TRBD1. This CDR3 contains 16 residues. Germline CDR1 is LGHDT and CDR2 is YNNKEL (reference sequence). CDR3 in DNA: TGTGCCAGCAGCCACGACAGGGGACGGGGGGATGAAGAACTGTTTTTT. Translation gives CASSHDRGRGDEELFF. The full variable domain, completed using reference TRBV3-1 and TRBJ1-4, is DTAVSQTPKYLVTQMGNDKSIKCEQNLGHDTMYWYKQDSKKFLKIMFSYNNKELIINETVPNRFSPKSPDKAHLNLHINSLELGDSAVYFCASSHDRGRGDEELFFGSGTQLSVL.

The chain combines TRBV4-3 with TRBJ2-6; 7 nucleotides line up with TRBD2. V trimming: 1 base; J trimming: 2 bases; junction bases outside the gene matches: 8. The CDR3 sequence is 18 residues long. Germline loops: CDR1 LGHNA, CDR2 YSLEER. The CDR3 DNA sequence: TGCGCCAGCAGCCAAGGGGTCGGGGCGGGGGCTGGGGCCAACGTCCTGACTTTC. As protein: CASSQGVGAGAGANVLTF.

This clonotype was found once. No conserved phenylalanine or tryptophan is present at the end of the CDR3, so a read error is the likely explanation. V gene TRBV9 combines with J gene TRBJ1-2; D is perhaps TRBD1 (5 bases). The germline CDR1 and CDR2 sequences are SGDLS and YYNGEE. The CDR3 contains 14 residues. Trimming left V 3 bases short and J 3 bases short, with 12 bases between. The CDR3 bases are TGTGCCAGCAGCGGGCACCAGGGTGACTATGGCTACACCTCC. This encodes CASSGHQGDYGYTS.

The chain recombines TRBV18 with TRBJ1-3, with 7 bases identical to TRBD1. Germline V CDR1 and CDR2: KGHSH, LQKENI. Unmatched junction bases numbered 9, after V lost 2 bases and J lost 2 bases. The CDR3 runs to 17 residues. In DNA form, the CDR3 reads TGTGCCAGCTCACCATATTCTCGACAGGGTGCTGGAAACACCATATATTTT. This codes for CASSPYSRQGAGNTIYF.

This clonotype was picked up a small number of times. The rearrangement uses TRBV29-1 and TRBJ2-4; TRBD2 agrees at 7 bases. The CDR3 totals 12 residues. V dropped 6 bases and J dropped 8; count of bases not matched to a gene: 7. Germline CDR1 and CDR2: SQVTM and ANQGSEA. The CDR3 is CSVGSGRDIQYF. The CDR3 DNA sequence: TGCAGCGTGGGTAGCGGGCGGGACATTCAGTACTTC.

This clonotype appeared many times. The CDR3 loop is CASSSPAGYAYEQYF. The CDR3 bases are TGTGCCAGCAGCTCACCCGCTGGGTATGCCTACGAGCAGTACTTC. J is TRBJ2-7 and V is TRBV7-9; D gene uncertain. The germline V and J ends were trimmed by 4 bases and 2 bases, with 15 bases remaining between them. CDR3 length: 15 amino acids. The germline V gene encodes CDR1 SEHNR and CDR2 FQNEAQ (reference sequence).

Ten or more counts support this clonotype. The rearrangement uses TRBV5-5 and TRBJ1-1; 8 positions match TRBD1. Trimming removed 3 bases from V and 8 bases from J; junction bases left unmatched: 9. CDR1 SGHKS and CDR2 YYEKEE come from the germline V gene (reference sequence). This CDR3 has 14 residues. CDR3 DNA sequence: TGTGCCAGCAGCTACAGGACAGGGTATCCGGAAGCTTTCTTT. Encoded protein: CASSYRTGYPEAFF.

About this clonotype: Its ends do not fully match the called genes, so a read error is possible. This sequence joins TRBV12-3 or TRBV12-4 and TRBJ2-7, with D possibly called TRBD1 or TRBD2 (6 bases each). The CDR3 has 14 amino acids. Here the CDR3 reads CASTAGTLTYGQYF. CDR3 bases: TGTGCCAGCACGGCGGGGACACTTACCTACGGGCAGTACTTC.

This clonotype was counted many times. The chain recombines TRBV30 with TRBJ1-1; D perhaps matches TRBD1 (5 bases). Germline CDR1 and CDR2: GTSNPN and SVGIG (reference sequence). The CDR3 runs to 11 residues. V shed 4 bases and J shed 6 bases, with 9 bases lying between them. The CDR3 coding sequence is TGTGCCTGGAAGCGGGGCCCTGAAGCTTTCTTT. Protein sequence: CAWKRGPEAFF.

The chain carries TRBV24-1 and TRBJ1-5; D unclear. The CDR3 is 15 amino acids. The V gene's germline CDR1 is KGHDR and CDR2 SFDVKD. With 4 bases removed from V and 1 base from J, the gap between germline ends came to 10 bases. The DNA for the CDR3 is TGTGCCACCAGTGACCAGACAACGAGCAATCAGCCCCAGCATTTT. It encodes CATSDQTTSNQPQHF.

This clonotype was seen more than once but under ten times. The chain couples TRBV29-1 to TRBJ2-3; either TRBD1 or TRBD2 may supply D (7 bases each). V gave up 4 bases and J gave up 4 bases, with 9 bases separating them. The CDR3 is 12 amino acids. In germline, CDR1 is SQVTM, CDR2 ANQGSEA. CDR3 nucleotide sequence: TGCAGCGTTGCAGGGGGGGCAGATACGCAGTATTTT. The encoded protein is CSVAGGADTQYF.

The gene calls are TRBV7-9 and TRBJ2-7, with D possibly called TRBD1 or TRBD2 (5 bases each). CDR3 length: 15 residues. V gave up 5 bases and J gave up 1 base, with 15 bases separating them. Germline CDR1 is SEHNR and CDR2 is FQNEAQ (reference sequence). CDR3 sequence: CASSGWDGGSYEQYF. The CDR3 DNA follows: TGTGCCAGCAGCGGATGGGACGGAGGTTCCTACGAGCAGTACTTC.

This clonotype was observed a handful of times. The chain carries TRBV29-1 and TRBJ2-2; D ambiguous. Trimming removed 4 bases at V and 4 bases at J, with 13 bases between. The CDR3 is 14 amino acids. Germline V gives CDR1 SQVTM, CDR2 ANQGSEA. This CDR3 is CSVVLGSTTGELFF. CDR3 sequence (DNA): TGCAGCGTTGTATTGGGCAGCACCACCGGGGAGCTGTTTTTT.